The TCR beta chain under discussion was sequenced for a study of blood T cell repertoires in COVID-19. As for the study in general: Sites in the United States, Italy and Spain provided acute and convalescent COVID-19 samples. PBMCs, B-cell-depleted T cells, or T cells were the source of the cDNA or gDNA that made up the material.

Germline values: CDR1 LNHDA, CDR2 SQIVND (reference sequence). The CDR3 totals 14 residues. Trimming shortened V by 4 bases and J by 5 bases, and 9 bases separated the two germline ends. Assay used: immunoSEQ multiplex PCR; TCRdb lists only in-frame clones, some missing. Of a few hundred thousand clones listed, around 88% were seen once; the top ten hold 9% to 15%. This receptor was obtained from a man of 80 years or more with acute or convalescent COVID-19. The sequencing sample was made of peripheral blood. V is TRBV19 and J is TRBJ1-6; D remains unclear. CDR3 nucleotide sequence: TGTGCCAGTAGTACGCGGACTGATAATTCACCCCTCCACTTT. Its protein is CASSTRTDNSPLHF.